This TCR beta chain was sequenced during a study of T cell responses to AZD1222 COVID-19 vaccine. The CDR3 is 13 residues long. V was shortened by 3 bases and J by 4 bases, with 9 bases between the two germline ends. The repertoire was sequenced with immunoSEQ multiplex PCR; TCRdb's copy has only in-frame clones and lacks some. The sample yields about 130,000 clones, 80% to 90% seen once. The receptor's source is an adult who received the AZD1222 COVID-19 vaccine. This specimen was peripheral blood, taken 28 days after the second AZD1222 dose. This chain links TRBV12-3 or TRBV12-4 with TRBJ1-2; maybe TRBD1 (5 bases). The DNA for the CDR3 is TGTGCCAGCAGTTTTGGACAAGCCTATGGCTACACCTTC. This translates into CASSFGQAYGYTF.